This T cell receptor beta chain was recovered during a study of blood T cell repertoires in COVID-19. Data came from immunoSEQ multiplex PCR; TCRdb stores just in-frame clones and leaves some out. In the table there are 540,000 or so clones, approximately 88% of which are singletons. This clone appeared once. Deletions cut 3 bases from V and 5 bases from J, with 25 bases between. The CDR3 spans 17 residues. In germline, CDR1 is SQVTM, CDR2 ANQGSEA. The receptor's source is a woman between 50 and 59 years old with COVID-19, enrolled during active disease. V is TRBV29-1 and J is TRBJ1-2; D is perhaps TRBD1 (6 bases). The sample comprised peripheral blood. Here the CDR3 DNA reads TGCAGCGTTGAGAGTAGGGGGTCCACAAGGGGCACTTATGGCTACACCTTC. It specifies CSVESRGSTRGTYGYTF.